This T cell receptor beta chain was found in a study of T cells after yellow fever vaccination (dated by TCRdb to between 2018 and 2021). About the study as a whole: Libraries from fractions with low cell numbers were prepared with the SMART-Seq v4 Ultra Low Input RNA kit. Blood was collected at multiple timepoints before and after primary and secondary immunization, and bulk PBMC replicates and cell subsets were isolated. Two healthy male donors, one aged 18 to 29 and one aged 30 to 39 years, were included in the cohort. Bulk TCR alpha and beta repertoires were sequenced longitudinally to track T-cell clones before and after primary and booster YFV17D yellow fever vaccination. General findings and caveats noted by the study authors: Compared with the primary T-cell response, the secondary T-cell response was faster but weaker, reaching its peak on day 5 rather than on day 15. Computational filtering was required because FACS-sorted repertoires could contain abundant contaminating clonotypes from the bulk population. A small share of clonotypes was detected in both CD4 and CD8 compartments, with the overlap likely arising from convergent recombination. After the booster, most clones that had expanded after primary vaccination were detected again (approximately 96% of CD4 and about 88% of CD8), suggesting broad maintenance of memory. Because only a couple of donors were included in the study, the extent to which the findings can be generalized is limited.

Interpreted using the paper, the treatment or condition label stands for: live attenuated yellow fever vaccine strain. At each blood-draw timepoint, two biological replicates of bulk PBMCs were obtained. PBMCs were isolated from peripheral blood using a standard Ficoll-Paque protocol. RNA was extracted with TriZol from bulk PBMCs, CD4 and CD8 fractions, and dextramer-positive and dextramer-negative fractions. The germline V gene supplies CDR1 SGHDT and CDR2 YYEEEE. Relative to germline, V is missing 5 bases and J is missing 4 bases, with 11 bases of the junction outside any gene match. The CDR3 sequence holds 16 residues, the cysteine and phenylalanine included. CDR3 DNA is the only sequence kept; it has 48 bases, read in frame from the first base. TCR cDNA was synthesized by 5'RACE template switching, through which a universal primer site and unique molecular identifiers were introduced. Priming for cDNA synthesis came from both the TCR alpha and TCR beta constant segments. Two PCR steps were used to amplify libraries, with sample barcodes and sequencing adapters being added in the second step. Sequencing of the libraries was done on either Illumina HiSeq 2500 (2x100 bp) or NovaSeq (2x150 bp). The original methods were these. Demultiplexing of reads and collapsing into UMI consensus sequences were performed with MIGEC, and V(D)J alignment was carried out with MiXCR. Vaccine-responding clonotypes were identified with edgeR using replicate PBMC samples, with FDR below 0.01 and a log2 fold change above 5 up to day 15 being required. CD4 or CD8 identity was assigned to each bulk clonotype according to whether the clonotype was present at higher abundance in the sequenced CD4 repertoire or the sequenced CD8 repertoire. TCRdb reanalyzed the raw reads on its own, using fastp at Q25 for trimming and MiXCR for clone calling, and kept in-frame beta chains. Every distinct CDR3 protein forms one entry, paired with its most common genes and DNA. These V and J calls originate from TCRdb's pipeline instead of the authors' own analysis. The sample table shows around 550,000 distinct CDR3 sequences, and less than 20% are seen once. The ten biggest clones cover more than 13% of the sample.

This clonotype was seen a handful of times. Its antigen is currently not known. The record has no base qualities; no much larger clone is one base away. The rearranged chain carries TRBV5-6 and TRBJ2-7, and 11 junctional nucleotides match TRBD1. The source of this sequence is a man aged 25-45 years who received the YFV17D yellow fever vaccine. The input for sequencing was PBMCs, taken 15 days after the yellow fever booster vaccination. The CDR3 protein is CASRETGTGGGYEQYF. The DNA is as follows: TGTGCCAGCAGGGAAACCGGGACAGGGGGAGGATACGAGCAGTACTTC.